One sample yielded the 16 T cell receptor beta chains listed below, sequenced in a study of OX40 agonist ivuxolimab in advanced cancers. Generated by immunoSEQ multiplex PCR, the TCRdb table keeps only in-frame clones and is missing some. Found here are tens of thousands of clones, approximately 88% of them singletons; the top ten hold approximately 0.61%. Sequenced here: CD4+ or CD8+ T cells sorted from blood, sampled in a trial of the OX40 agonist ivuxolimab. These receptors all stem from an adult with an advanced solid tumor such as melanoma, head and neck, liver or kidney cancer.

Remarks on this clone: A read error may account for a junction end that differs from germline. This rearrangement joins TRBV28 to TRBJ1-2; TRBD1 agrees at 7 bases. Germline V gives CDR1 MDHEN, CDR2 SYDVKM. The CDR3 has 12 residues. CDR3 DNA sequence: TGTGCCAGCAGTTCCCCGTCGACAGGGCCTGTTTTC. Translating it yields CASSSPSTGPVF.

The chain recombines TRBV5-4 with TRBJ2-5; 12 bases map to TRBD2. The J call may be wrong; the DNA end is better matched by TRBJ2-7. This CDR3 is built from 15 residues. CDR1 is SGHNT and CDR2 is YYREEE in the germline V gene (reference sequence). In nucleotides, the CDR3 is TGTGCCAGCAGCTCCCGACTAGCGGGAGCTGGCGAGCAGTACTTC. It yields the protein CASSSRLAGAGEQYF.

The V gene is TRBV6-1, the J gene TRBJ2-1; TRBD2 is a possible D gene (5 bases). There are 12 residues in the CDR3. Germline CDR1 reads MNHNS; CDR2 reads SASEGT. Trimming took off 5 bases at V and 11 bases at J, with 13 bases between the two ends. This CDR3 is CASSTRTLKQFF. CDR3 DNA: TGTGCCAGCAGTACCCGGACTTTGAAGCAGTTCTTC.

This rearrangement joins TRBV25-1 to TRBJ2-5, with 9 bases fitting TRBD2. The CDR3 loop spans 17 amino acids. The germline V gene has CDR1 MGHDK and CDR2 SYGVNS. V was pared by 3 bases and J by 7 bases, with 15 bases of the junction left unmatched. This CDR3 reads CASSDSGLARNGGTQYF. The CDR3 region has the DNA TGTGCCAGCAGTGATTCAGGACTAGCGCGCAACGGCGGGACCCAGTACTTC.

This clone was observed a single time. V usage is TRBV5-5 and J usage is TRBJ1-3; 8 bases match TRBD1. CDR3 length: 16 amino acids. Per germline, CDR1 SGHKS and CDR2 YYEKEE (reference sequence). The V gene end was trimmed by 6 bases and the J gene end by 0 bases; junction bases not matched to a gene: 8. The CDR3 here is CASNTGQDNSGNTIYF. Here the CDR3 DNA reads TGTGCCAGCAACACGGGACAGGATAACTCTGGAAACACCATATATTTT. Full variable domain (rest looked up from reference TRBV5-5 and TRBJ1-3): DAGVTQSPTHLIKTRGQQVTLRCSPISGHKSVSWYQQVLGQGPQFIFQYYEKEERGRGNFPDRFSARQFPNYSSELNVNALLLGDSALYLCASNTGQDNSGNTIYFGEGSWLTVV.

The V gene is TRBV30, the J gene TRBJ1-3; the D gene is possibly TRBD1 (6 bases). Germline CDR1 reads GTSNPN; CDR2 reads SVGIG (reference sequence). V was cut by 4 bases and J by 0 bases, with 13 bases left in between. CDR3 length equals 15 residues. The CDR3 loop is CAWKAGTNSGNTIYF. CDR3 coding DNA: TGTGCCTGGAAGGCCGGGACAAACTCTGGAAACACCATATATTTT.

The CDR3 nucleotides are TGTGCCAGCAGTTACGGCGGGGCAGGACAAGAGACCCAGTACTTC. It translates to CASSYGGAGQETQYF. This chain connects TRBV6-6 to TRBJ2-5, with D possibly being TRBD2 (6 bases). The ends were cut back, 2 bases at V and 2 bases at J, with 12 bases in the middle. This CDR3 region has 15 residues. Germline values: CDR1 MNHNY, CDR2 SVGAGI (reference sequence).

The CDR3 region has the DNA TGCGCCAGCAGCTTGGATCCCTCGAATGAAAAACTGTTTTTT. Its protein product is CASSLDPSNEKLFF. The V gene is TRBV5-1, the J gene TRBJ1-4; no firm D call. The V and J ends lost 0 bases and 5 bases respectively, with 8 bases between them. Germline CDR1 and CDR2: SGHRS and YFSETQ. The CDR3 is made up of 14 amino acids.

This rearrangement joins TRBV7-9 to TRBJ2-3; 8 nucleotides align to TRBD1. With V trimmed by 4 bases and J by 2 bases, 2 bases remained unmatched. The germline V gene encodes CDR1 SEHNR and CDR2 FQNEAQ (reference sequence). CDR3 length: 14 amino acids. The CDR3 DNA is TGTGCCAGCAGCTGGACAGGGCACACAGATACGCAGTATTTT. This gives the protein CASSWTGHTDTQYF.

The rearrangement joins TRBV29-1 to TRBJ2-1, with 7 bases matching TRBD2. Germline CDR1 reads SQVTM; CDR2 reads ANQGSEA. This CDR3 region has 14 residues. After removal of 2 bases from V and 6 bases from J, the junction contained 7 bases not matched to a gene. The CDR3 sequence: CSVEPSGPANEQFF. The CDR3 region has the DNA TGCAGCGTTGAACCTAGCGGCCCGGCCAATGAGCAGTTCTTC.

The CDR3 DNA is TGCGCCAGCAGCCAGGCCTTGGGGCAGTCCTACGAGCAGTACTTC. This codes for CASSQALGQSYEQYF. The genes are TRBV4-1 and TRBJ2-7, with a tentative D call TRBD1 (5 bases). From germline, CDR1 is MGHRA and CDR2 YSYEKL. V lost 3 bases and J 1 base, leaving 13 bases between the germline ends. CDR3 size: 15 residues.

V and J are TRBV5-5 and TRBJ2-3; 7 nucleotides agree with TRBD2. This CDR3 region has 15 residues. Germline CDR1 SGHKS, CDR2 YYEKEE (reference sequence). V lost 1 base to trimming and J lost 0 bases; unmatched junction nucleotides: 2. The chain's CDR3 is CASSLRAGSTDTQYF. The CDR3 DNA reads TGTGCCAGCAGCTTGAGAGCGGGAAGCACAGATACGCAGTATTTT. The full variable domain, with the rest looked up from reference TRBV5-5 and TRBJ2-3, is DAGVTQSPTHLIKTRGQQVTLRCSPISGHKSVSWYQQVLGQGPQFIFQYYEKEERGRGNFPDRFSARQFPNYSSELNVNALLLGDSALYLCASSLRAGSTDTQYFGPGTRLTVL.

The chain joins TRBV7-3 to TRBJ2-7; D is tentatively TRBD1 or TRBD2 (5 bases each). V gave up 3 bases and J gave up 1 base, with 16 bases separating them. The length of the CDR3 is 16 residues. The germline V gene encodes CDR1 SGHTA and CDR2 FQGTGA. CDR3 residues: CASSLPPGRMSYEQYF. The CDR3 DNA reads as TGTGCCAGCAGCTTGCCTCCGGGACGGATGTCCTACGAGCAGTACTTC.

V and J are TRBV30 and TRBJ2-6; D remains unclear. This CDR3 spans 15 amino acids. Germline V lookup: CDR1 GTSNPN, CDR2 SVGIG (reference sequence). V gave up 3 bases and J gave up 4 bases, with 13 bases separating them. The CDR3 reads CAWRPGPPGANVLTF. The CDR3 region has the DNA TGTGCCTGGAGGCCAGGACCCCCAGGGGCCAACGTCCTGACTTTC.

This CDR3 reads CASSQGERGANTGELFF. The CDR3 DNA is TGCGCCAGCAGCCAAGGGGAGCGGGGCGCGAACACCGGGGAGCTGTTTTTT. The J gene is TRBJ2-2, the V gene TRBV4-1; 7 nucleotides line up with TRBD2. The CDR3 is made up of 17 amino acids. Unmatched junction bases numbered 5, after V lost 1 base and J lost 0 bases. Germline CDR1 and CDR2: MGHRA and YSYEKL.

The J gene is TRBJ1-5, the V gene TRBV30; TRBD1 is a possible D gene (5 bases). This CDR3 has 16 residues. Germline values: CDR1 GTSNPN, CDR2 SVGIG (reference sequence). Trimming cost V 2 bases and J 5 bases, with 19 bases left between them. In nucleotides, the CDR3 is TGTGCCTGGAGTTTTCCGACAGTTGGTGGTGATCAGCCCCAGCATTTT. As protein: CAWSFPTVGGDQPQHF.